This TCR beta chain was retrieved from a study of OX40 agonist ivuxolimab in advanced cancers. Study overall: Partial responses were achieved by three patients: one hepatocellular carcinoma, two cutaneous melanoma. Findings of the study overall: Nonresponders included some who also had low normalized T-cell clonal expansion.

With 5 bases clipped from V and 2 bases from J, the junction kept 5 bases outside the gene matches. CDR1 and CDR2 from the germline V gene are SGHVS and FQNEAQ. CDR3 length: 14 amino acids. Libraries were prepared by immunoSEQ multiplex PCR; TCRdb keeps only in-frame clonotypes and omits some of them. The table lists more than 55,000 clones, under 85% of them singletons. A few counts support this clone. Its antigen is currently unknown. The chain links TRBV7-8 to TRBJ1-2; 7 nucleotides agree with TRBD1. The sample was CD4+ or CD8+ T cells sorted from blood, taken in a trial of the OX40 agonist ivuxolimab. The receptor was derived from an adult with an advanced solid tumor such as melanoma, head and neck, liver or kidney cancer. The CDR3 sequence: CASSLTGRNYGYTF. The CDR3 DNA is TGTGCCAGCAGCCTGACAGGGAGAAACTATGGCTACACCTTC.